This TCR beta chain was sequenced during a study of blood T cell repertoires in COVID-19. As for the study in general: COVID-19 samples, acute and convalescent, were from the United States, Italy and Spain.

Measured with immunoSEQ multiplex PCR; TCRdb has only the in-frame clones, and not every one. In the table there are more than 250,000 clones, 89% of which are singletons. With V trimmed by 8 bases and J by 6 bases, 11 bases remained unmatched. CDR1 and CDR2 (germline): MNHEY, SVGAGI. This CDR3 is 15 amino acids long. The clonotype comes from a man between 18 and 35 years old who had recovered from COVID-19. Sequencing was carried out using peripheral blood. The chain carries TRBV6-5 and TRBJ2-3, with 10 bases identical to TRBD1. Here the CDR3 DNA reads TGTGCCAGCCGGAGACAGGGGGCGGTCGGTGATACGCAGTATTTT. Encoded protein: CASRRQGAVGDTQYF.